The entry below describes one T cell receptor beta chain. This sample was included in a study of T cell responses to AZD1222 COVID-19 vaccine. Deletions cut 0 bases from V and 4 bases from J, with 13 bases between. Germline assignment: CDR1 LGHNA and CDR2 YNFKEQ. The CDR3 has 16 residues. TCRdb's copy holds only in-frame clones and misses some; the assay was immunoSEQ multiplex PCR. The table includes around 180,000 clones, 88% detected once. This specimen was peripheral blood, taken 28 days after the second AZD1222 dose. This TCR came from an adult who received the AZD1222 COVID-19 vaccine. The chain employs TRBV4-2 and TRBJ2-1, with a possible D match to TRBD2 (5 bases). Here the CDR3 reads CASSQDWGVQYNEQFF. CDR3 coding DNA: TGTGCCAGCAGCCAAGATTGGGGAGTTCAGTACAATGAGCAGTTCTTC.